What follows are 29 T cell receptor beta chains derived from one specimen sequenced in a study of cytomegalovirus exposure and HLA in healthy donors. The primer mix had 60 Vbeta and 13 Jbeta primers. Data came from immunoSEQ multiplex PCR; TCRdb stores just in-frame clones and leaves some out. The table lists some 110,000 clones. The sequenced sample consisted of PBMCs. The source of these receptors is a young man in good health and CMV-seronegative.

The chain joins TRBV5-8 to TRBJ2-2; no reliable D call. The germline V gene has CDR1 SGHTS and CDR2 YDEGEE. V was shortened by 1 base and J by 6 bases, with 7 bases between the two germline ends. The CDR3 totals 13 residues. The CDR3 coding sequence is TGTGCCAGCAGCTTGCACTCCTCCGGGGAGCTGTTTTTT. Protein: CASSLHSSGELFF.

The CDR3 sequence: CASGSGDSTDTQYF. The DNA for the CDR3 is TGTGCCAGCGGGAGCGGAGACAGCACAGATACGCAGTATTTT. The V and J genes are TRBV2 and TRBJ2-3, with D maybe TRBD2 (5 bases). The CDR3 has 14 residues. Trimming cost V 8 bases and J 0 bases, with 12 bases left between them. CDR1 SNHLY and CDR2 FYNNEI come from the germline V gene.

For the CDR3, the DNA is TGTGCCAGCAGCCCCCGCAACCCCGGGTCAGCGAACGAGCAGTACTTC. Translation gives CASSPRNPGSANEQYF. V is TRBV5-5 and J is TRBJ2-7; no definite D call. This CDR3 is 16 amino acids long. Trimming shortened V by 4 bases and J by 5 bases, and 22 bases separated the two germline ends. Per germline, CDR1 SGHKS and CDR2 YYEKEE (reference sequence).

This chain links TRBV18 with TRBJ1-4; D gene unclear. V dropped 5 bases and J dropped 8 bases, with 15 bases sitting between them. The CDR3 has 14 residues. Germline-derived CDR1 and CDR2 are KGHSH and LQKENI. The CDR3 DNA is TGTGCCAGCTCAGGGGAGTGGGGAGAAGAAAAACTGTTTTTT. As protein: CASSGEWGEEKLFF.

The chain uses TRBV18 and TRBJ1-3; D is unresolved. Germline CDR1 and CDR2: KGHSH and LQKENI. This CDR3 contains 16 residues. Trimming shortened V by 3 bases and J by 8 bases, and 20 bases separated the two germline ends. CDR3 nucleotide sequence: TGTGCCAGCTCACCGTTACATGGAGGCAAGGCGGACACCATATATTTT. This encodes CASSPLHGGKADTIYF.

The rearrangement uses TRBV11-2 and TRBJ2-5, with D uncertain. Germline CDR1 SGHAT, CDR2 FQNNGV. V was pared by 1 base and J by 1 base, with 4 bases between. The length of the CDR3 is 13 residues. CDR3 sequence: CASSLAIQETQYF. The CDR3 DNA sequence: TGTGCCAGCAGCTTAGCTATCCAAGAGACCCAGTACTTC.

The J gene is TRBJ2-2, the V gene TRBV6-5, with a tentative D call TRBD1 (5 bases). The germline V gene has CDR1 MNHEY and CDR2 SVGAGI. Between the trimmed V and J ends, which lost 6 bases and 5 bases, there was a span of 7 bases. The CDR3 loop spans 12 amino acids. CDR3 nucleotides: TGTGCCAGCAGCAGGGATACCGGGGAGCTGTTTTTT. It codes for CASSRDTGELFF.

The rearrangement joins TRBV7-2 to TRBJ2-3; TRBD1 matches at 8 bases. The CDR3 length is 15 residues. V dropped 5 bases and J dropped 5; count of bases not matched to a gene: 9. CDR1 SGHTA and CDR2 FQGNSA come from the germline V gene. CDR3 bases: TGTGCCAGCAGCGGTTGGGGACAGGCGGGAGATACGCAGTATTTT. Its protein is CASSGWGQAGDTQYF.

The gene calls are TRBV18 and TRBJ2-7; TRBD1 agrees at 8 bases. The germline V gene has CDR1 KGHSH and CDR2 LQKENI. Trimming took 3 bases from V and 6 from J; bases not matched to a gene: 13. The CDR3 loop spans 16 amino acids. CDR3 protein: CASSPLRTGQGIEQYF. The DNA for the CDR3 is TGTGCCAGCTCACCCCTACGGACAGGACAGGGAATCGAGCAGTACTTC.

The rearrangement uses TRBV7-2 and TRBJ2-7; D might be TRBD1 (6 bases). Trimming took 5 bases from V and 10 from J, leaving 18 bases between them. Germline V lookup: CDR1 SGHTA, CDR2 FQGNSA. The CDR3 spans 13 residues. CDR3 sequence (DNA): TGTGCCAGCAGCGCCCAAACAGGGAGTTTCCAGTACTTC. Translated, it gives CASSAQTGSFQYF.

V is TRBV5-1 and J is TRBJ1-6; maybe TRBD1 (5 bases). Trimming took 4 bases from V and 7 from J, leaving 18 bases between them. Germline values: CDR1 SGHRS, CDR2 YFSETQ. This CDR3 has 16 amino acids. The CDR3 protein is CASSPGHRTENSPLHF. The CDR3 region has the DNA TGCGCCAGCAGCCCCGGCCACAGGACCGAGAATTCACCCCTCCACTTT.

About this clone: Additional DNA sequences in this sample encode the identical CDR3. This chain uses TRBV9 with TRBJ1-2; maybe TRBD1 (6 bases). Germline assignment: CDR1 SGDLS and CDR2 YYNGEE. V lost 3 bases and J 3 bases, leaving 12 bases between the germline ends. The CDR3 has 14 amino acids. The CDR3 region is CASSATGGHYGYTF. CDR3 in DNA: TGTGCCAGCAGCGCTACGGGGGGCCACTATGGCTACACCTTC.

The V gene is TRBV5-1, the J gene TRBJ2-7, with 7 bases that match TRBD2. The ends lost 4 bases at V and 7 bases at J; junction bases unmatched: 8. The germline V gene has CDR1 SGHRS and CDR2 YFSETQ. This CDR3 is built from 13 residues. Written as DNA, the CDR3 is TGCGCCAGCAGCCCCCGGGGGGTGAGTGAGCAGTACTTC. This sequence encodes CASSPRGVSEQYF.

This sequence joins TRBV6-6 and TRBJ2-1; TRBD1 might be the D (6 bases). The CDR3 contains 12 residues. The V and J ends lost 6 bases and 7 bases respectively, with 10 bases between them. Germline CDR1 is MNHNY and CDR2 is SVGAGI (reference sequence). CDR3 protein: CASSPQGNEQFF. CDR3 nucleotides: TGTGCCAGCAGCCCACAGGGAAATGAGCAGTTCTTC.

The chain carries TRBV6-5 and TRBJ2-7; D perhaps matches TRBD1 (5 bases). The CDR3 spans 14 residues. V lost 0 bases to trimming and J lost 3 bases, with 9 bases between them. Looked up from germline, CDR1 is MNHEY and CDR2 is SVGAGI. The CDR3 nucleotides are TGTGCCAGCAGTTACTCGTCACAGGTCTACGAGCAGTACTTC. It is translated as CASSYSSQVYEQYF.

The gene calls are TRBV7-2 and TRBJ1-2; 7 positions agree with TRBD1. Germline CDR1 SGHTA, CDR2 FQGNSA. CDR3 length: 14 residues. Trimming at V came to 5 bases and at J to 4 bases, leaving 7 bases not matched to a gene. CDR3 DNA: TGTGCCAGCAGCCGAGGGACAGTAGGCTATGGCTACACCTTC. It encodes CASSRGTVGYGYTF.

CDR3 amino acids: CASSGDRNTEAFF. The CDR3 DNA is TGTGCCAGCAGTGGGGACAGGAACACTGAAGCTTTCTTT. V gene TRBV25-1 combines with J gene TRBJ1-1, with 7 positions matching TRBD1. Germline V gene data show CDR1 as MGHDK and CDR2 as SYGVNS. V lost 4 bases, J lost 1 base, and 0 bases stayed unmatched. The CDR3 sequence is 13 residues long.

The chain recombines TRBV7-8 with TRBJ1-1, with 7 bases aligning to TRBD1. This CDR3 comprises 14 residues. Germline CDR1 SGHVS, CDR2 FQNEAQ. With 6 bases clipped from V and 5 bases from J, the junction kept 9 bases outside the gene matches. This chain's CDR3 is CASRDDRVRTEAFF. In DNA, the CDR3 is TGTGCCAGCAGAGACGACAGGGTAAGGACTGAAGCTTTCTTT.

This chain uses TRBV5-4 with TRBJ1-2, with TRBD1 identical over 9 bases. V dropped 3 bases and J dropped 3; count of bases not matched to a gene: 6. Germline CDR1 and CDR2: SGHNT and YYREEE (reference sequence). This CDR3 region has 15 residues. The CDR3 DNA reads TGTGCCAGCAGCTCCAAGGGACAGGGTGACTATGGCTACACCTTC. It yields the protein CASSSKGQGDYGYTF.

V usage is TRBV6-1 and J usage is TRBJ1-5, with D maybe TRBD1 (5 bases). This CDR3 has 16 residues. The ends were cut back, 2 bases at V and 0 bases at J, with 11 bases in the middle. CDR1 and CDR2 (germline): MNHNS, SASEGT. Here the CDR3 reads CASSEKPQGSNQPQHF. CDR3 DNA sequence: TGTGCCAGCAGTGAAAAACCTCAGGGTAGCAATCAGCCCCAGCATTTT.

The J gene is TRBJ1-2, the V gene TRBV2, with D possibly TRBD1 on 5 matching bases. CDR3 length equals 14 residues. The germline V and J ends were trimmed by 7 bases and 3 bases, with 15 bases remaining between them. Germline CDR1 SNHLY, CDR2 FYNNEI. The CDR3 DNA is TGTGCCAGCACGATACGGGGGAGGGACTATGGCTACACCTTC. Amino acid sequence: CASTIRGRDYGYTF.

V gene TRBV4-1 combines with J gene TRBJ1-2, with 9 bases identical to TRBD1. Trimming took 2 bases from V and 8 from J; bases not matched to a gene: 3. The CDR3 runs to 13 residues. Germline lookup yields CDR1 MGHRA and CDR2 YSYEKL. The chain's CDR3 is CASSQRTGVGYTF. Here the CDR3 DNA reads TGCGCCAGCAGCCAACGGACAGGGGTAGGCTACACCTTC.

The chain has TRBV18 and TRBJ2-1; 7 bases fit TRBD2. This CDR3 region has 15 residues. Germline CDR1 and CDR2: KGHSH and LQKENI. V shed 2 bases and J 5 bases; nucleotides not matched to a gene: 6. CDR3 sequence reads: CASSPYAGEDNEQFF. The DNA for the CDR3 is TGTGCCAGCTCACCATACGCGGGGGAGGACAATGAGCAGTTCTTC.

The V call is TRBV5-1, the J call TRBJ2-5; D gene uncertain. CDR1 and CDR2 from the germline V gene are SGHRS and YFSETQ. This CDR3 is built from 12 residues. The V and J ends lost 2 bases and 2 bases respectively, with 4 bases between them. CDR3 nucleotide sequence: TGCGCCAGCAGCTTTGAGCAAGAGACCCAGTACTTC. Encoded protein: CASSFEQETQYF. Filled out from reference TRBV5-1 and TRBJ2-5, the complete variable domain reads KAGVTQTPRYLIKTRGQQVTLSCSPISGHRSVSWYQQTPGQGLQFLFEYFSETQRNKGNFPGRFSGRQFSNSRSEMNVSTLELGDSALYLCASSFEQETQYFGPGTRLLVL.

The chain recombines TRBV18 with TRBJ2-3; TRBD2 agrees at 11 bases. Germline values: CDR1 KGHSH, CDR2 LQKENI. Trimming took 2 bases from V and 6 from J; bases not matched to a gene: 4. This CDR3 has 15 amino acids. This CDR3 is CASSPASGGSDTQYF. The DNA for the CDR3 is TGTGCCAGCTCACCAGCTAGCGGGGGGTCGGATACGCAGTATTTT.

The V call is TRBV7-2, the J call TRBJ2-5; D perhaps matches TRBD2 (6 bases). The ends were cut back, 5 bases at V and 7 bases at J, with 20 bases in the middle. The CDR3 loop spans 15 amino acids. The germline V gene has CDR1 SGHTA and CDR2 FQGNSA. The CDR3 DNA reads as TGTGCCAGCAGCAACGGCGGGGCCACGACGTGGACCCAGTACTTC. As protein: CASSNGGATTWTQYF.

CDR3 protein: CASSRTSGGAGNEQFF. Written as DNA, the CDR3 is TGTGCCAGCAGTCGGACTAGCGGGGGGGCAGGGAATGAGCAGTTCTTC. This chain joins TRBV6-6 and TRBJ2-1, with 15 nucleotides matching TRBD2. The V and J ends lost 5 bases and 7 bases, in that order; junction bases with no gene match: 6. CDR3 size: 16 residues. Germline V gives CDR1 MNHNY, CDR2 SVGAGI (reference sequence).

V gene TRBV5-6 combines with J gene TRBJ2-1, with 10 bases fitting TRBD2. Germline V gene sequence: CDR1 SGHDT, CDR2 YYEEEE. Trimming removed 3 bases from V and 9 bases from J; junction bases left unmatched: 6. This CDR3 is built from 14 residues. As DNA, the CDR3 is TGTGCCAGCAGCTCCAGCGGGGGGGGATCTGAGCAGTTCTTC. It encodes CASSSSGGGSEQFF.

The V call is TRBV5-1, the J call TRBJ2-3; the D gene is possibly TRBD1 (6 bases). This CDR3 spans 14 amino acids. V dropped 4 bases and J dropped 2 bases, with 11 bases sitting between them. Germline CDR1 reads SGHRS; CDR2 reads YFSETQ. CDR3 sequence (DNA): TGCGCCAGCAGCCTGGACAGCAACACAGATACGCAGTATTTT. Protein: CASSLDSNTDTQYF. Together with reference TRBV5-1 and TRBJ2-3, the CDR3 gives the full variable domain: KAGVTQTPRYLIKTRGQQVTLSCSPISGHRSVSWYQQTPGQGLQFLFEYFSETQRNKGNFPGRFSGRQFSNSRSEMNVSTLELGDSALYLCASSLDSNTDTQYFGPGTRLTVL.